This T cell receptor (beta chain) is drawn from a study of cytomegalovirus exposure and HLA in healthy donors. At the level of the study: Around 180 million T cells yielded approximately 100 million unique TCR beta sequences, as an earlier analysis found.

To note about this clone: As yet, its antigen is unknown.

PCR used 60 Vbeta primers and 13 Jbeta primers. Profiling relied on immunoSEQ multiplex PCR, and the TCRdb table lists in-frame clones only, not all of them. Recorded for this sample: fewer than 150,000 clones. The CDR3 spans 17 residues. V shed 3 bases, J shed 0 bases, and the junction held 9 bases outside the gene matches. Germline CDR1 and CDR2: SGDLS and YYNGEE. Points from the study as a whole: As immune exposure information, only CMV serostatus was available. Rare TCR sequences dominated, though some public TCRs recurred in many donors.

The TCR originated in a man between 35 and 55 years old in good health and CMV-seronegative. The chain employs TRBV9 and TRBJ2-3; 8 bases fit TRBD2. The material sequenced was PBMCs. This CDR3 is CASSGTHSGVSTDTQYF. The CDR3 coding sequence is TGTGCCAGCAGCGGTACACATAGCGGGGTAAGCACAGATACGCAGTATTTT.